One sample yielded the 4 T cell receptor beta chains listed below, sequenced in a study of early stage breast cancer tumors. The table came from immunoSEQ multiplex PCR; TCRdb's copy has only in-frame clones and leaves some out. In the table there are about 25,000 clones, approximately 67% of which are singletons. Sequenced input: breast tumor tissue. Receptors originate from a person in their 60s with breast cancer.

The chain uses TRBV5-6 and TRBJ1-5; tentatively, D is TRBD1 (5 bases). CDR3 length: 14 residues. Trimming took 3 bases from V and 3 from J, leaving 10 bases between them. Germline V gene lookup returns CDR1 SGHDT and CDR2 YYEEEE. The CDR3 nucleotides are TGTGCCAGCAGCTCGGACACCCACAATCAGCCCCAGCATTTT. Translated: CASSSDTHNQPQHF.

This clone was found once. Here the CDR3 DNA reads TGTGCCAGCAGCCACGGAGGGTTTTACGAGCAGTACTTC. It encodes CASSHGGFYEQYF. The chain couples TRBV11-2 to TRBJ2-7, with D tentatively TRBD2 (6 bases). Trimming shortened V by 5 bases and J by 4 bases, and 12 bases separated the two germline ends. Germline V gene lookup returns CDR1 SGHAT and CDR2 FQNNGV. CDR3 length: 13 amino acids.

The rearrangement links TRBV7-9 to TRBJ2-2; D is unresolved. Germline V lookup: CDR1 SEHNR, CDR2 FQNEAQ (reference sequence). Trimming pared 6 bases from V and 3 bases from J, leaving 8 bases between. The CDR3 sequence is 13 residues long. The CDR3 is CASRTLDTGELFF. CDR3 bases: TGTGCCAGCAGGACTCTAGACACCGGGGAGCTGTTTTTT. The complete variable domain, with remaining parts taken from reference TRBV7-9 and TRBJ2-2, reads DTGVSQNPRHKITKRGQNVTFRCDPISEHNRLYWYRQTLGQGPEFLTYFQNEAQLEKSRLLSDRFSAERPKGSFSTLEIQRTEQGDSAMYLCASRTLDTGELFFGEGSRLTVL.

The J gene is TRBJ2-7, the V gene TRBV7-6, with D tentatively TRBD2 (5 bases). CDR3 length: 12 residues. Germline loops: CDR1 SGHVS, CDR2 FNYEAQ. Trimming pared 1 base from V and 7 bases from J, leaving 8 bases between. Here the CDR3 DNA reads TGTGCCAGCAGCTTAGAGGGAGAAGAGCAGTACTTC. It encodes CASSLEGEEQYF.